One and the same sample provided the 27 T cell receptor beta chains below, sequenced in a study of T cells in Graves' hyperthyroidism and ophthalmopathy. The investigators amplified TCR beta CDR3 regions from RNA transcripts. TCR CDR3 underwent first-round RT-PCR with the HTBI primer set. MiXCR, run by TCRdb on the multiplex PCR reads, gives a single entry per CDR3 protein. The table lists some 400,000 distinct CDR3 sequences, roughly 14% of them singletons, with less than 25% in the top ten. Sequenced input: blood. These receptors all come from a man younger than 45 with Graves' hyperthyroidism that later progressed to Graves' ophthalmopathy.

This clonotype was seen many times. This sequence joins TRBV2 and TRBJ2-4; D call uncertain. The V gene lost 6 bases and the J gene lost 6 bases, with 18 bases spanning the gap. This CDR3 has 15 residues. Germline lookup yields CDR1 SNHLY and CDR2 FYNNEI. CDR3 coding DNA: TGTGCCAGCAGGGCCAAGACACTAATCGGAAACATTCAGTACTTC. Its protein is CASRAKTLIGNIQYF.

V is TRBV7-9 and J is TRBJ2-2; 11 positions agree with TRBD2. The ends lost 4 bases at V and 1 base at J; junction bases unmatched: 5. Germline CDR1 and CDR2: SEHNR and FQNEAQ (reference sequence). The CDR3 runs 17 residues. Here the CDR3 DNA reads TGTGCCAGCAGCTCCTCAGGACTAGCGGGGAACACCGGGGAGCTGTTTTTT. Protein product: CASSSSGLAGNTGELFF.

This clonotype was observed many times. The chain employs TRBV20-1 and TRBJ2-3; no firm D call. V gave up 7 bases and J gave up 4 bases, with 15 bases separating them. CDR1 DFQATT and CDR2 SNEGSKA come from the germline V gene (reference sequence). The CDR3 extends over 13 amino acids. The CDR3 region has the DNA TGCAGTGGATTTATGGGGATCGCAGATACGCAGTATTTT. It encodes CSGFMGIADTQYF.

This clonotype was picked up a small number of times. The chain employs TRBV9 and TRBJ2-1, with 9 nucleotides matching TRBD2. The CDR3 is 16 amino acids. The V gene's germline CDR1 is SGDLS and CDR2 YYNGEE. The junction had 4 bases not matched to a gene; V was cut back by 3 bases and J by 0 bases. CDR3 DNA sequence: TGTGCCAGCAGCGGGGTAGCGGGGGCCTCCTACAATGAGCAGTTCTTC. Its translation: CASSGVAGASYNEQFF. Full variable domain (outside the CDR3, taken from reference TRBV9 and TRBJ2-1): DSGVTQTPKHLITATGQRVTLRCSPRSGDLSVYWYQQSLDQGLQFLIQYYNGEERAKGNILERFSAQQFPDLHSELNLSSLELGDSALYFCASSGVAGASYNEQFFGPGTRLTVL.

This clonotype was picked up a small number of times. The chain carries TRBV14 and TRBJ1-6, with D unclear. Germline V gene lookup returns CDR1 SGHDN and CDR2 FVKESK. V was trimmed by 0 bases and J by 11 bases, leaving 14 bases between them. This CDR3 has 15 residues. The CDR3 protein is CASSQDPGFRAPLHF. DNA for the CDR3: TGTGCCAGCAGCCAAGATCCGGGGTTTCGAGCACCCCTCCACTTT.

This clonotype was counted a few times. The CDR3 DNA is TGTGCCAGCAGGGGACAGGGGAAGGGGTACGAGCAGTACTTC. This encodes CASRGQGKGYEQYF. The rearrangement links TRBV3-1 to TRBJ2-7, with TRBD1 matching over 10 bases. This CDR3 region has 14 residues. V lost 6 bases to trimming and J lost 4 bases; unmatched junction nucleotides: 6. Germline V lookup: CDR1 LGHDT, CDR2 YNNKEL (reference sequence).

CDR3 region: CASSVAATNEKLFF. Here the CDR3 DNA reads TGTGCCAGCAGCGTCGCTGCAACTAATGAAAAACTGTTTTTT. The rearrangement links TRBV9 to TRBJ1-4; no reliable D call. V shed 2 bases and J shed 0 bases, with 5 bases lying between them. Germline CDR1 is SGDLS and CDR2 is YYNGEE. This CDR3 region has 14 residues.

There are a few counts of this clonotype. V usage is TRBV6-4 and J usage is TRBJ2-3, with 8 nucleotides matching TRBD1. Germline CDR1 is MRHNA and CDR2 is SNTAGT. This CDR3 comprises 14 residues. The trim removed 4 bases at V and 3 bases at J, leaving 3 bases unmatched. In DNA, the CDR3 is TGTGCCAGCAGTGGGCAGGGGGCTACAGATACGCAGTATTTT. Its protein product is CASSGQGATDTQYF.

This chain uses TRBV27 with TRBJ2-3; 9 bases fit TRBD1. Germline assignment: CDR1 MNHEY and CDR2 SMNVEV (reference sequence). V shed 2 bases, J shed 6 bases, and the junction held 6 bases outside the gene matches. The CDR3 totals 15 residues. The CDR3 sequence: CASSLTGQGFDTQYF. The CDR3 DNA reads as TGTGCCAGCAGTTTAACGGGACAGGGCTTCGATACGCAGTATTTT.

This clonotype appeared many times. This rearrangement joins TRBV18 to TRBJ2-7; possible D gene TRBD2, 6 bases. Trimming cost V 3 bases and J 6 bases, with 15 bases left between them. The CDR3 is made up of 14 amino acids. Per germline, CDR1 KGHSH and CDR2 LQKENI. The DNA of the CDR3 is TGTGCCAGCTCACCGGGGGGACCACCCTTCGAGCAGTACTTC. It codes for CASSPGGPPFEQYF.

This clonotype was observed at least ten times. The genes are TRBV7-8 and TRBJ1-5; D is ambiguous. V was trimmed by 4 bases and J by 7 bases, leaving 14 bases between them. Per the germline V gene, CDR1 is SGHVS and CDR2 is FQNEAQ. The CDR3 runs 14 residues. CDR3 loop: CASSSLGVRQPQHF. The CDR3, as DNA: TGTGCCAGCAGCTCGCTCGGGGTCAGGCAGCCCCAGCATTTT.

At least ten counts were recorded for this clonotype. The chain couples TRBV28 to TRBJ2-7; 14 bases fit TRBD2. The J segment lost 1 base and the V segment lost 3 bases, leaving 5 bases of the junction unmatched. The CDR3 is made up of 17 amino acids. From germline, CDR1 is MDHEN and CDR2 SYDVKM. CDR3 residues: CASSLGGLAGDSYEQYF. The CDR3 bases are TGTGCCAGCAGTTTGGGGGGACTAGCGGGGGATTCCTACGAGCAGTACTTC.

This clonotype was found a few times. This rearrangement joins TRBV28 to TRBJ1-2, with 10 positions matching TRBD1. The CDR3 loop spans 15 amino acids. Germline V CDR1 and CDR2: MDHEN, SYDVKM. After removal of 8 bases from V and 4 bases from J, the junction contained 10 bases not matched to a gene. The CDR3 loop reads CASGTLRDRGYGYTF. For the CDR3, the DNA is TGTGCCAGCGGAACTCTCCGGGACAGGGGCTATGGCTACACCTTC.

This clonotype was found many times. This chain connects TRBV27 to TRBJ1-5; TRBD1 aligns across 9 bases. The junction had 9 bases not matched to a gene; V was cut back by 6 bases and J by 6 bases. This CDR3 has 15 amino acids. CDR1 is MNHEY, CDR2 SMNVEV, per germline (reference sequence). CDR3 sequence reads: CASSSGTGKLQPQHF. The CDR3 coding sequence is TGTGCCAGCAGCTCCGGGACAGGGAAGCTTCAGCCCCAGCATTTT.

This clonotype was recorded many times. The chain uses TRBV5-1 and TRBJ2-1; no clear D gene. V lost 0 bases to trimming and J lost 4 bases, with 5 bases between them. Germline loops: CDR1 SGHRS, CDR2 YFSETQ. This CDR3 comprises 13 residues. The CDR3 coding sequence is TGCGCCAGCAGCTTGGCCCCTTACAATGAGCAGTTCTTC. Protein product: CASSLAPYNEQFF.

This clonotype was detected many times. This chain connects TRBV12-3 or TRBV12-4 to TRBJ1-2, with D possibly matching TRBD1 (6 bases). CDR3 length equals 13 residues. Trimming left V 5 bases short and J 4 bases short, with 11 bases between. The CDR3 loop is CASSPDRTYGYTF. Written as DNA, the CDR3 is TGTGCCAGCAGTCCAGACAGGACCTATGGCTACACCTTC.

V gene TRBV27 combines with J gene TRBJ2-3; D remains ambiguous. The germline CDR1 and CDR2 sequences are MNHEY and SMNVEV (reference sequence). The CDR3 length is 13 residues. Between the trimmed V and J ends, which lost 5 bases and 2 bases, there was a span of 8 bases. The CDR3: CASSPQYTDTQYF. DNA of the CDR3: TGTGCCAGCAGTCCACAATACACAGATACGCAGTATTTT.

This clonotype was found many times. The chain combines TRBV11-2 with TRBJ2-1, with D maybe TRBD2 (6 bases). Germline V CDR1 and CDR2: SGHAT, FQNNGV. Trimming stripped 1 base from V and 1 base from J, with 11 bases between. The CDR3 has 16 residues. Here the CDR3 reads CASSLGGVGSYNEQFF. CDR3 coding DNA: TGTGCCAGCAGCTTAGGGGGGGTGGGTTCCTACAATGAGCAGTTCTTC.

The rearrangement uses TRBV7-8 and TRBJ2-2; 7 bases line up with TRBD2. CDR1 is SGHVS and CDR2 is FQNEAQ in the germline V gene. The CDR3 extends over 14 amino acids. V was clipped by 1 base and J by 8 bases; unmatched bases: 4. This chain's CDR3 is CASSLVPAGGELFF. The CDR3 region has the DNA TGTGCCAGCAGCTTAGTTCCAGCGGGGGGGGAGCTGTTTTTT.

This clonotype was observed many times. This rearrangement joins TRBV5-1 to TRBJ2-3; a weak D match, TRBD1 (5 bases). The V end lost 4 bases, the J end lost 3 bases, and 6 bases lay between the germline ends. The CDR3 consists of 12 residues. Germline lookup yields CDR1 SGHRS and CDR2 YFSETQ. Here the CDR3 reads CASSTGTDTQYF. The CDR3 region has the DNA TGCGCCAGCAGCACAGGAACAGATACGCAGTATTTT.

There are a few counts of this clonotype. The chain recombines TRBV4-1 with TRBJ1-6; D gene unclear. In germline, CDR1 is MGHRA, CDR2 YSYEKL. V shed 2 bases and J shed 6 bases, with 8 bases lying between them. The CDR3 is 14 amino acids. For the CDR3, the DNA is TGCGCCAGCAGCCAACCACTTAGTAATTCACCCCTCCACTTT. It translates to CASSQPLSNSPLHF.

This clonotype has a handful of counts. The chain is built from TRBV16 and TRBJ1-2; D gene uncertain. Trimming left V 0 bases short and J 2 bases short, with 7 bases between. Germline loops: CDR1 KGHSY, CDR2 FQNENV. The CDR3 runs to 14 residues. CDR3 bases: TGTGCCAGCAGCCAATCGGCCCAAAACTATGGCTACACCTTC. Its translation: CASSQSAQNYGYTF. Combining the CDR3 with reference TRBV16 and TRBJ1-2 gives the whole variable domain GEEVAQTPKHLVRGEGQKAKLYCAPIKGHSYVFWYQQVLKNEFKFLISFQNENVFDETGMPKERFSAKCLPNSPCSLEIQATKLEDSAVYFCASSQSAQNYGYTFGSGTRLTVV.

This clonotype was recorded at least ten times. The chain couples TRBV5-1 to TRBJ2-1; 9 nucleotides match TRBD2. The CDR3 is 14 amino acids. V trimming: 0 bases; J trimming: 8 bases; junction bases outside the gene matches: 3. CDR1 SGHRS and CDR2 YFSETQ come from the germline V gene. In DNA, the CDR3 is TGCGCCAGCAGCTTGGTTGCGGGGGGGCATGAGCAGTTCTTC. This encodes CASSLVAGGHEQFF.

This clonotype was seen only a few times. V gene TRBV19 combines with J gene TRBJ2-1; D possibly corresponds to TRBD2 (7 bases). V gave up 1 base and J gave up 8 bases, with 12 bases separating them. CDR3 size: 14 residues. The germline V gene has CDR1 LNHDA and CDR2 SQIVND (reference sequence). The CDR3 DNA reads TGTGCCAGTAGTATAGCGGGGGGCCCCTATGAGCAGTTCTTC. Encoded protein: CASSIAGGPYEQFF. Filled out from reference TRBV19 and TRBJ2-1, the complete variable domain reads DGGITQSPKYLFRKEGQNVTLSCEQNLNHDAMYWYRQDPGQGLRLIYYSQIVNDFQKGDIAEGYSVSREKKESFPLTVTSAQKNPTAFYLCASSIAGGPYEQFFGPGTRLTVL.

There are many counts of this clonotype. This sequence joins TRBV20-1 and TRBJ2-1; 8 bases are shared with TRBD2. CDR1 DFQATT and CDR2 SNEGSKA come from the germline V gene (reference sequence). There are 14 residues in the CDR3. With 5 bases clipped from V and 4 bases from J, the junction kept 7 bases outside the gene matches. The CDR3 reads CSASRSGGYNEQFF. As DNA, the CDR3 is TGCAGTGCTTCCAGGAGCGGGGGTTACAATGAGCAGTTCTTC.

This clonotype was found many times. The genes are TRBV12-3 or TRBV12-4 and TRBJ2-7; no reliable D call. With 5 bases removed from V and 2 bases from J, the gap between germline ends came to 7 bases. The CDR3 has 12 residues. The CDR3 nucleotides read TGTGCCAGCAGTCGGACGACCTACGAGCAGTACTTC. It specifies CASSRTTYEQYF.

As concerns this clonotype: A much larger clone is a single base away; this may be a read error. This chain's CDR3 is CASSLERGNEQFF. The CDR3 DNA is TGTGCCAGCAGCCTCGAAAGGGGAAATGAGCAGTTCTTC. V is TRBV28 and J is TRBJ2-1; D is perhaps TRBD1 (5 bases). CDR3 length: 13 amino acids. V dropped 6 bases and J dropped 7 bases, with 13 bases sitting between them. In germline, CDR1 is MDHEN, CDR2 SYDVKM.